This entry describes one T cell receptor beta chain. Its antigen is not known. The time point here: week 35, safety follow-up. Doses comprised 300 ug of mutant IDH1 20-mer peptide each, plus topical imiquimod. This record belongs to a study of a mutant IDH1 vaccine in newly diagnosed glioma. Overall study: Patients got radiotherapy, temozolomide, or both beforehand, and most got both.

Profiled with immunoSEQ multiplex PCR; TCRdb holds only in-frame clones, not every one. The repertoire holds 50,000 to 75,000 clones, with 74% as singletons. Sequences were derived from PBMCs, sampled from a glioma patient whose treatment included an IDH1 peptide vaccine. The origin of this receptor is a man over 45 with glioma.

The CDR3 region has the DNA TGTGCCTCGAGGGGGACGAAAGACACTGAAGCTTTCTTT. This encodes CASRGTKDTEAFF. The rearrangement links TRBV5-8 to TRBJ1-1, with D possibly matching TRBD1 (6 bases). Germline V gene sequence: CDR1 SGHTS, CDR2 YDEGEE. The CDR3 totals 13 residues. V lost 10 bases and J lost 3, with 16 bases in between.